This T cell receptor beta chain came from a study of blood T cells in healthy people across ages. At least 5.5 micrograms of total RNA were extracted per sample. A second PCR, run for roughly 7 to 11 cycles, used a sample-barcoded 5' primer plus a J-beta primer mix. TCRdb ran MiXCR on the 5' RACE reads and lists one entry per CDR3 protein. Here the sample spans about 570,000 distinct CDR3 sequences, roughly a quarter being singletons. In addition, the sample was reused for a study of T cells of mothers and their children.

This receptor was identified in a boy aged 2 to 9 in good health. Sequencing was performed on blood.

The CDR3 DNA reads TGTGCCAGCAGTTACCCTGCGGTAGCGGGAACAACAGATACGCAGTATTTT. Its translation is CASSYPAVAGTTDTQYF. The chain employs TRBV6-2 or TRBV6-3 and TRBJ2-3; 8 bases match TRBD2. The J segment lost 3 bases and the V segment lost 2 bases, leaving 10 bases of the junction unmatched. This CDR3 contains 17 residues. The germline gives CDR1 MNHEY, CDR2 SVGEGT.